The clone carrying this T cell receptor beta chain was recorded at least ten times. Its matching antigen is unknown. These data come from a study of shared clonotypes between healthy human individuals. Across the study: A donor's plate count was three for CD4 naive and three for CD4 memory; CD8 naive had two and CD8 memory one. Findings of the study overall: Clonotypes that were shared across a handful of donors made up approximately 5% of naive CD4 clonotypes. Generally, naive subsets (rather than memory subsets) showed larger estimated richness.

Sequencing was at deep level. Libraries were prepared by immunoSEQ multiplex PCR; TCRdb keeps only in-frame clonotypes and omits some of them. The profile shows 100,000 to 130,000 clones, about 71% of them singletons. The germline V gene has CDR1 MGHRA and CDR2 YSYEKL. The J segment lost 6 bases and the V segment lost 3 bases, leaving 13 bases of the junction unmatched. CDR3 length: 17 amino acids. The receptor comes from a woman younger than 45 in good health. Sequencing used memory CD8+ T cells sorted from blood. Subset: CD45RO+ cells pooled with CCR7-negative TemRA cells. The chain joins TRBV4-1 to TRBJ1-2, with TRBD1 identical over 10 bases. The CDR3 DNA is TGCGCCAGCAGCCATGCCGGGACAGGGGAAGGAGAGAATGGCTACACCTTC. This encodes CASSHAGTGEGENGYTF.